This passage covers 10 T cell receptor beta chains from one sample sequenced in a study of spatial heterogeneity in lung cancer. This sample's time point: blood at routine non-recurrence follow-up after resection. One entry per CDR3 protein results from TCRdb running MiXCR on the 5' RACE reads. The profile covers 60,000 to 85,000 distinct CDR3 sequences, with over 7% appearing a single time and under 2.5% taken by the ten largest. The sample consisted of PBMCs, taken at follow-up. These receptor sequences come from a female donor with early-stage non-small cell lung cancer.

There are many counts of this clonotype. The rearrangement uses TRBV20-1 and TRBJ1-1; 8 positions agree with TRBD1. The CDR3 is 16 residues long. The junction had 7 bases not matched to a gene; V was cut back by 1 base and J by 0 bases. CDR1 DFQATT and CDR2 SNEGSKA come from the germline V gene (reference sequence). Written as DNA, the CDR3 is TGCAGTGCTAGAGCGGTGGCAGGGGGCATGAACACTGAAGCTTTCTTT. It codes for CSARAVAGGMNTEAFF.

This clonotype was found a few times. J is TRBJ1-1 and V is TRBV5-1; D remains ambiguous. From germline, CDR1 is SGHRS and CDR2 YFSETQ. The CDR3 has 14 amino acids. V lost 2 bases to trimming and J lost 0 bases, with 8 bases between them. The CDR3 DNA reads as TGCGCCAGCAGCTTCACAGCCGTGAACACTGAAGCTTTCTTT. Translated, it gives CASSFTAVNTEAFF.

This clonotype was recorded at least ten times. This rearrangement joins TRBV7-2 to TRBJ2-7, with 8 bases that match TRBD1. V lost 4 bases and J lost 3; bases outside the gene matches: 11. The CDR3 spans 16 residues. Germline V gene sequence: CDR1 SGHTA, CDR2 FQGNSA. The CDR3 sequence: CASSWRQGLANYEQYF. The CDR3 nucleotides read TGTGCCAGCAGCTGGAGACAGGGGCTAGCTAACTACGAGCAGTACTTC. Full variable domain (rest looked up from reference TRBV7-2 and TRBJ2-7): GAGVSQSPSNKVTEKGKDVELRCDPISGHTALYWYRQSLGQGLEFLIYFQGNSAPDKSGLPSDRFSAERTGGSVSTLTIQRTQQEDSAVYLCASSWRQGLANYEQYFGPGTRLTVT.

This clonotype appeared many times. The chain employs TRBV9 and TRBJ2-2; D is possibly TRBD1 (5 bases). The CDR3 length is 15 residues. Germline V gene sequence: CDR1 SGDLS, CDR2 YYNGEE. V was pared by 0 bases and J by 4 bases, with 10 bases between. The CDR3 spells CASSVGQLSTGELFF. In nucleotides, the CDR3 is TGTGCCAGCAGCGTAGGACAGCTCTCCACCGGGGAGCTGTTTTTT. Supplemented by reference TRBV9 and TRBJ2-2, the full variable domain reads DSGVTQTPKHLITATGQRVTLRCSPRSGDLSVYWYQQSLDQGLQFLIQYYNGEERAKGNILERFSAQQFPDLHSELNLSSLELGDSALYFCASSVGQLSTGELFFGEGSRLTVL.

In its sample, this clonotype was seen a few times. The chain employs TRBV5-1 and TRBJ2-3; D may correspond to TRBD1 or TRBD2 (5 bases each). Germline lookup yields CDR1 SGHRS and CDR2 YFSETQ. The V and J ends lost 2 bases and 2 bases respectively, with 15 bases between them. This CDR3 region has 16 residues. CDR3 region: CASSFGSGTLTDTQYF. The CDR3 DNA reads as TGCGCCAGCAGCTTTGGCTCCGGGACGCTCACAGATACGCAGTATTTT. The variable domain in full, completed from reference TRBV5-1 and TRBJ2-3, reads KAGVTQTPRYLIKTRGQQVTLSCSPISGHRSVSWYQQTPGQGLQFLFEYFSETQRNKGNFPGRFSGRQFSNSRSEMNVSTLELGDSALYLCASSFGSGTLTDTQYFGPGTRLTVL.

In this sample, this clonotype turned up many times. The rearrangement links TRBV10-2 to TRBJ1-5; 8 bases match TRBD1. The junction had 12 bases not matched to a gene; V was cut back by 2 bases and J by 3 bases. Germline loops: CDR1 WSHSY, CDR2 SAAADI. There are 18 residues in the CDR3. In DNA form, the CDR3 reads TGCGCCAGCAGTGAGGCAGGGGGCGCCAGGCCCCCCAATCAGCCCCAGCATTTT. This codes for CASSEAGGARPPNQPQHF.

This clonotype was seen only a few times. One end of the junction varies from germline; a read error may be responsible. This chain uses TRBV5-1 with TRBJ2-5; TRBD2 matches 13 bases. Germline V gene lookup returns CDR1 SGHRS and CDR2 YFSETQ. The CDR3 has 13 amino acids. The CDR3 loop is CASSVGLAGAPLF. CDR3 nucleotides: TGCGCCAGCAGCGTAGGACTAGCGGGAGCCCCGTTGTTC.

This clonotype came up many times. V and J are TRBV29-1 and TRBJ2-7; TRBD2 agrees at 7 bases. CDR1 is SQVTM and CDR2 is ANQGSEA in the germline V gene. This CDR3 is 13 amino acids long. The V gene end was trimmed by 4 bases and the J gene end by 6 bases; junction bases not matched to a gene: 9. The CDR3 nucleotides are TGCAGCGTTGGCGGGGGACCGCCTGCCGAGCAGTACTTC. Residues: CSVGGGPPAEQYF.

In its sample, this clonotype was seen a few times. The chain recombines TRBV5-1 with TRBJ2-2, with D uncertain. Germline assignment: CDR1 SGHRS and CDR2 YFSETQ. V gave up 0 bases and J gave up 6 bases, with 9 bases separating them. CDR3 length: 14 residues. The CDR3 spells CASSLDVGSGELFF. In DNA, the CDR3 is TGCGCCAGCAGCTTGGATGTGGGGTCCGGGGAGCTGTTTTTT.

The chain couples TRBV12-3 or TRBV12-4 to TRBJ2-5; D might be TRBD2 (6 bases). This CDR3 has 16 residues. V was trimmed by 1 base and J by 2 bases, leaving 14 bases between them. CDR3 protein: CASSLGPGERQETQYF. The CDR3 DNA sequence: TGTGCCAGCAGTTTAGGCCCGGGGGAGCGGCAAGAGACCCAGTACTTC.